This T cell receptor beta chain was documented in a study of blood T cell repertoires in COVID-19. Study in general: The United States, Italy and Spain supplied acute and convalescent COVID-19 samples.

Authors' analysis steps: How many nucleated cells were present was estimated from reference gene primer amplification. TCRdb keeps only in-frame clones here, not all; method: immunoSEQ multiplex PCR. V and J calls and clone size follow that table, whereas D and trimming were derived from the DNA. Of over 450,000 clones listed, about 88% are singletons. Unmatched junction bases numbered 4, after V lost 5 bases and J lost 4 bases. CDR1 MNHEY and CDR2 SVGAGI come from the germline V gene. This CDR3 spans 14 amino acids. The chain carries TRBV6-5 and TRBJ2-4, with 8 positions matching TRBD1. The receptor's source is a woman in her forties or fifties with COVID-19, enrolled during active disease. Sequencing was performed on peripheral blood. The CDR3 sequence is CASSLGQGKNIQYF. In DNA, the CDR3 is TGTGCCAGCAGTCTAGGACAGGGAAAAAACATTCAGTACTTC.